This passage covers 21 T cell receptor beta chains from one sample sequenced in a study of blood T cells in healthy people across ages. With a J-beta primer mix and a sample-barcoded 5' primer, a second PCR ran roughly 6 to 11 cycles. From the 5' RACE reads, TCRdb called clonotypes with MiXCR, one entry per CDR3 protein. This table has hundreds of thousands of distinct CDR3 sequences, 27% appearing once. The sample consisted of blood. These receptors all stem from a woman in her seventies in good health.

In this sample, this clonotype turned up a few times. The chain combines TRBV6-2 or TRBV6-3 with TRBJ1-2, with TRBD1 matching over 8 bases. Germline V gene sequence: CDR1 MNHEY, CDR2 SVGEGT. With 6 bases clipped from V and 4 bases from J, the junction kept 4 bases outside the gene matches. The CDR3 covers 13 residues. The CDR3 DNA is TGTGCCAGCAGCCCAGGGGGCTTCTATGGCTACACCTTC. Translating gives CASSPGGFYGYTF.

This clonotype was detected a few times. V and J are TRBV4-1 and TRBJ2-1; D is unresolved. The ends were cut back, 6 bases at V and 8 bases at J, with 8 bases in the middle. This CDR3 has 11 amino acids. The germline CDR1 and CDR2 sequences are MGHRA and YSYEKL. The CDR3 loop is CASSHRYEQFF. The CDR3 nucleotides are TGCGCCAGCAGTCACCGGTATGAGCAGTTCTTC.

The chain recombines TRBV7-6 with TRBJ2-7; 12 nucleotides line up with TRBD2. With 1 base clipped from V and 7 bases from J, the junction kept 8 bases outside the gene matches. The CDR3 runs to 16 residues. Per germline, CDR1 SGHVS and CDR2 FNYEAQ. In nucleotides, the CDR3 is TGTGCCAGCAGCTTAGGGACTAGCGGGATAAAACGGGAGCAGTACTTC. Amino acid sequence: CASSLGTSGIKREQYF.

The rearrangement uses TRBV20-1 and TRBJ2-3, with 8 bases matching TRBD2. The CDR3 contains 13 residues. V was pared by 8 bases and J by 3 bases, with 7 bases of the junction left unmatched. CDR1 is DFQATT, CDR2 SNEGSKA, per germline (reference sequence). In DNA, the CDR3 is TGCAGTTCCACGGGAGGGCGAACAGATACGCAGTATTTT. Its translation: CSSTGGRTDTQYF.

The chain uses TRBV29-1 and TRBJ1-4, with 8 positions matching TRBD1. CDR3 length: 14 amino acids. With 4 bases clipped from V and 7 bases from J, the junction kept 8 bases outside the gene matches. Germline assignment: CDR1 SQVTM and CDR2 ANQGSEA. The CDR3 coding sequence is TGCAGCGTTGGACAGGGGCTGGAAGGTGAAAAACTGTTTTTT. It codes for CSVGQGLEGEKLFF.

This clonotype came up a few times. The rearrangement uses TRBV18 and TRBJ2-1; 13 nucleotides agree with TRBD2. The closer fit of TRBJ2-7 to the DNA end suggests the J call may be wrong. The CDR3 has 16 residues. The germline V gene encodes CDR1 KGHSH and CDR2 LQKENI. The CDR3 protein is CASTNPGTSGINEQYF. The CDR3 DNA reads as TGTGCCAGCACTAATCCTGGGACTAGCGGGATCAATGAGCAGTACTTC.

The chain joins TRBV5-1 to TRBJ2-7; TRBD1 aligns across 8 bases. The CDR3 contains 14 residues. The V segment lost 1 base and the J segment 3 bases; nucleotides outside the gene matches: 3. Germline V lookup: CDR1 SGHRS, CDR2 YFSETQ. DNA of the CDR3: TGCGCCAGCAGCTTGTTAGGACAGGGCTACGAGCAGTACTTC. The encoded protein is CASSLLGQGYEQYF.

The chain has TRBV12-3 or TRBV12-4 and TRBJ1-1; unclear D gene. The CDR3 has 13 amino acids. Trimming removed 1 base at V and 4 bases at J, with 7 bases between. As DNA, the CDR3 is TGTGCCAGCAGTTTAGAGGGTCTCACTGAAGCTTTCTTT. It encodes CASSLEGLTEAFF.

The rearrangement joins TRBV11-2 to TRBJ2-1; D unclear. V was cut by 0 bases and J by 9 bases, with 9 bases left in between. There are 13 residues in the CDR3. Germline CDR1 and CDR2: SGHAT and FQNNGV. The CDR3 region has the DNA TGTGCCAGCAGCTTAGAGGTGGGGTCTGAGCAGTTCTTC. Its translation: CASSLEVGSEQFF.

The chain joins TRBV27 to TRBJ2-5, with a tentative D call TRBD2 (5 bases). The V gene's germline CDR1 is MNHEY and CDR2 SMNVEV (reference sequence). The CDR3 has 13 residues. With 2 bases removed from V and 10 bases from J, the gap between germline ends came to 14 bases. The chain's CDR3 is CASSLGRWGDQYF. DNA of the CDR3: TGTGCCAGCAGTTTAGGTAGATGGGGAGACCAGTACTTC.

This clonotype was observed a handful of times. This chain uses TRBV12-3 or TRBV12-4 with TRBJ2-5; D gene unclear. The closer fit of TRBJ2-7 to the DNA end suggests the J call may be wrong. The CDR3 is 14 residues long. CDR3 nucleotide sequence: TGTGCCAGCAGCCCGACGGCGTTCTCCTACGAGCAGTACTTC. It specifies CASSPTAFSYEQYF.

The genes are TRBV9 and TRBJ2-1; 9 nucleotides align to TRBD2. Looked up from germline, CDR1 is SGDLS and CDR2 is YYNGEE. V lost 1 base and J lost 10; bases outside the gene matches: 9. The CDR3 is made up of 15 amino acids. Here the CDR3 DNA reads TGTGCCAGCAGCGTAAGTAGCGGGAGTATAAACGAGCAGTTCTTC. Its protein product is CASSVSSGSINEQFF.

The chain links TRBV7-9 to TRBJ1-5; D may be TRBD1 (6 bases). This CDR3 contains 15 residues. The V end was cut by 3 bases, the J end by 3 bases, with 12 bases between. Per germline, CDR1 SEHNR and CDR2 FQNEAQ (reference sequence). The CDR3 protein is CASSFAGASNQPQHF. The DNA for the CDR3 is TGTGCCAGCAGCTTCGCGGGGGCCTCCAATCAGCCCCAGCATTTT.

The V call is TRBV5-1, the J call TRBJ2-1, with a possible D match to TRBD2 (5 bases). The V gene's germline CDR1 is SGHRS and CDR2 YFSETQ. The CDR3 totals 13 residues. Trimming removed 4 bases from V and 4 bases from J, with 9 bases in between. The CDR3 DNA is TGCGCCAGCAGCGCGGGCCAGTACAATGAGCAGTTCTTC. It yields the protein CASSAGQYNEQFF.

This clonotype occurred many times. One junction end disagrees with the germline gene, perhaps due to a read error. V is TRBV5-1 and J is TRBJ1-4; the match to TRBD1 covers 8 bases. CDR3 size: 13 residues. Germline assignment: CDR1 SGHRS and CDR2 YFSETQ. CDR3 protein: CASSLGQGEKLFF. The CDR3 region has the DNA TGTGCCAGCAGCCTTGGACAGGGTGAAAAACTGTTTTTT.

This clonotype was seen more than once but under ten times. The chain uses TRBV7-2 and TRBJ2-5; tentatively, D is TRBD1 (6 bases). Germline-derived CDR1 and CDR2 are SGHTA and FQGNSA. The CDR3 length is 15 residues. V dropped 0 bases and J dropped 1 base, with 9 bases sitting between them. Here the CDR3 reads CASSLATGRQETQYF. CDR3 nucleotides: TGTGCCAGCAGCTTAGCGACAGGTCGCCAAGAGACCCAGTACTTC.

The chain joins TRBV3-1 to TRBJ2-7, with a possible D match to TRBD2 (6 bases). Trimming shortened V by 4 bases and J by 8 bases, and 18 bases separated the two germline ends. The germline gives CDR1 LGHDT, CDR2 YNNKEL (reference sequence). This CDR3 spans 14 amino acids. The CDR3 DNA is TGTGCCAGCAGCCGGACGACTAGAACGGACAAGCAGTACTTC. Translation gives CASSRTTRTDKQYF.

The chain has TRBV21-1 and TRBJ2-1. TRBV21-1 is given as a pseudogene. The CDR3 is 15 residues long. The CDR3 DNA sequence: TGTGCCAGCAGCAAAGAGGACTCCTCAGGCAATGAGCAGTTCTTC. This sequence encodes CASSKEDSSGNEQFF.

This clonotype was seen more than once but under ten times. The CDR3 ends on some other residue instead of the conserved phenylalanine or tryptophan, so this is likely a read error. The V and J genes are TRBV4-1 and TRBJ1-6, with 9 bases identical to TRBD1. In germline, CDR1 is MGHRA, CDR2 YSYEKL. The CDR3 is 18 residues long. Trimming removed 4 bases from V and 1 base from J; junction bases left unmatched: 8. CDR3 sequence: CASSRGQGIESYNSPLHL. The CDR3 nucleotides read TGCGCCAGCAGCCGGGGACAGGGTATTGAATCCTATAATTCACCCCTCCACCTT.

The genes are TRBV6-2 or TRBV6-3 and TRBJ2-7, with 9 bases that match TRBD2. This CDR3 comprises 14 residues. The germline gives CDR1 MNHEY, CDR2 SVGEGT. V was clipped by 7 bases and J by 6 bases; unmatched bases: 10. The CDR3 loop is CASTRAGGRGEQYF. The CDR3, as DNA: TGTGCCAGCACCCGAGCGGGAGGCAGAGGCGAGCAGTACTTC.

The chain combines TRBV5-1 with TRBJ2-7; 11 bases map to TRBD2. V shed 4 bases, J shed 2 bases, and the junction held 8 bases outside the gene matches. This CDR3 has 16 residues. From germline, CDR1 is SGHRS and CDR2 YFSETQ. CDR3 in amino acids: CASSTTGTSGTYEQYF. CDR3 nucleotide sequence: TGCGCCAGCAGCACCACCGGGACTAGCGGCACCTACGAGCAGTACTTC.